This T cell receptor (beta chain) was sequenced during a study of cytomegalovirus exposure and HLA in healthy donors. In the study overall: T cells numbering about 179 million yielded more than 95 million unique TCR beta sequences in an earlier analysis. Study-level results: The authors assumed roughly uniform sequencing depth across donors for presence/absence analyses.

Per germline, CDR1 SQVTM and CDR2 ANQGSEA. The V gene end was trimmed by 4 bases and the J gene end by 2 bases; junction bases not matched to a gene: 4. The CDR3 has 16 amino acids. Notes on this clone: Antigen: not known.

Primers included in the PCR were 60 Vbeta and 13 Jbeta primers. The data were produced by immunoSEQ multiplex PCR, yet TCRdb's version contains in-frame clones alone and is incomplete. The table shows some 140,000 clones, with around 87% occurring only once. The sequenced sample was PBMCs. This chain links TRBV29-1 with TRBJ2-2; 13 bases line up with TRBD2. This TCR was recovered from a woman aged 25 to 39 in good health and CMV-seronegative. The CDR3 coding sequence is TGCAGCGTTGCCGGGACTAGCGGGGCCAACACCGGGGAGCTGTTTTTT. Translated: CSVAGTSGANTGELFF.